This passage covers 2 T cell receptor beta chains from one sample sequenced in a study of cytomegalovirus exposure and HLA in healthy donors. The PCR had 60 Vbeta and 13 Jbeta primers. Libraries were prepared by immunoSEQ multiplex PCR; TCRdb keeps only in-frame clonotypes and omits some of them. The sample lists more than 95,000 clones; about four fifths were seen once. The material sequenced was PBMCs. The receptor source for this set is a man aged 30-40 years in good health and CMV-seronegative.

This chain uses TRBV19 with TRBJ1-1, with no clear D. V lost 5 bases and J lost 0, with 16 bases in between. This CDR3 has 16 amino acids. The germline gives CDR1 LNHDA, CDR2 SQIVND (reference sequence). CDR3 amino acids: CASSQGGELMNTEAFF. The CDR3 DNA is TGTGCCAGTAGTCAAGGCGGTGAGCTTATGAACACTGAAGCTTTCTTT.

This rearrangement joins TRBV20-1 to TRBJ1-1; possible D gene TRBD1, 6 bases. Deletions cut 6 bases from V and 9 bases from J, with 14 bases between. The CDR3 has 11 amino acids. In germline, CDR1 is DFQATT, CDR2 SNEGSKA (reference sequence). The CDR3 here is CSAAAGTQAFF. The CDR3 DNA sequence: TGCAGTGCGGCAGCGGGGACACAAGCTTTCTTT.